Given below is one TCR beta chain in context. Antigen: not known. These data originate in a study of vaccination and CD4 T cells after COVID-19. Study context: Convalescent persons amounted to six males plus four females, two of whom were Hispanic. Cells were stimulated with overlapping spike peptide pools from SARS-CoV-2, HCoV-NL63, HCoV-OC43 and HCoV-229E.

Sequencing of DNA taken from cultured CD4+ T cells relied on the Oncomine TCR Beta short-read assay. TCRdb re-derived calls from the PCR reads in MiXCR, one entry per CDR3 protein. The sample has about 21,000 distinct CDR3 sequences, over 60% seen once. Per germline, CDR1 MDHEN and CDR2 SYDVKM. This CDR3 has 21 amino acids. V was shortened by 7 bases and J by 4 bases, with 34 bases between the two germline ends. Treatment reported: 10-day PBMC culture with coronavirus spike peptide pools or control peptides (ViraFEST assay). Before TCRs were sequenced, ViraFEST expanded antigen-specific T cells with peptide pools. Each well received about 2.1 million PBMCs, cultured with roughly 9.6 IU/ml IL-2 and approximately 10 ug/ml peptide pools.

Input material: CD4+ T cells from blood, cultured in vitro. The TCR was taken from a human donor who had recovered from COVID-19. The J gene is TRBJ2-2, the V gene TRBV28; tentatively, D is TRBD2 (5 bases). Here the CDR3 DNA reads TGTGCCAGCAACCTTCCCACCGCGAGGGCCCCATCCCAAAAATCCACCGGGGAGCTGTTTTTT. Protein product: CASNLPTARAPSQKSTGELFF.